This T cell receptor (beta chain) was documented in a study of shared clonotypes between healthy human individuals. Profiled with immunoSEQ multiplex PCR; TCRdb holds only in-frame clones, not every one. The table lists a few hundred thousand clones, around 90% of them singletons. Findings of the study overall: Richness estimates generally favored naive over memory subsets. Some naive CD4 clonotypes, roughly 4.5%, turned up in common across a handful of donors. Non-shared clonotypes had lower generation probabilities than clonotypes shared by all four sorted-subset donors.

About this clone itself: Its antigen is not identified.

The CDR3 loop spans 17 amino acids. Germline V gives CDR1 LNHNV, CDR2 YYDKDF (reference sequence). The V and J ends lost 0 bases and 9 bases, in that order; junction bases with no gene match: 11. The receptor comes from a man between 18 and 35 years old in good health. Sequencing was carried out using memory CD8+ T cells sorted from blood. Subset meaning: CD45RO+ cells pooled with CCR7-negative TemRA cells. The rearrangement links TRBV15 to TRBJ2-2; 9 nucleotides match TRBD2. For the CDR3, the DNA is TGTGCCACCAGCAGAGATACGGAACTAGCGGGTTTCAGGGAGCTGTTTTTT. It yields the protein CATSRDTELAGFRELFF.